These 32 T cell receptor beta chains were all obtained from the same sample, sequenced in a study of blood T cell repertoires in COVID-19 (dated by TCRdb to 2018 to 2021). Library construction relied on the immunoSEQ multiplex PCR assay. As stored in TCRdb, this immuneACCESS dataset retains in-frame rearrangements with V and J assigned. A fraction of the clones does not appear; measured against another copy, unresolved V genes explain less than half of the discrepancy, and the remainder lacks a known reason. The sample table holds under 75,000 clones, of which more than 75% were seen once. The top ten constitute about 7.1% of the sample. The sequencing sample was made of peripheral blood. These receptors all come from a man between 60 and 75 years old with acute or convalescent COVID-19.

This CDR3 reads CASSLWQASYRLSSGANVLTF. DNA for the CDR3: TGCGCCAGCAGCTTGTGGCAGGCCTCCTACCGTCTTTCCTCTGGGGCCAACGTCCTGACTTTC. The chain recombines TRBV5-1 with TRBJ2-6; D unclear. The germline gives CDR1 SGHRS, CDR2 YFSETQ. The CDR3 contains 21 residues. V shed 1 base and J shed 0 bases, with 23 bases lying between them.

The CDR3 here is CASSSGRGFEAFF. DNA of the CDR3: TGTGCCAGCAGTTCAGGCAGGGGATTTGAAGCTTTCTTT. The rearrangement links TRBV12-3 or TRBV12-4 to TRBJ1-1; D possibly corresponds to TRBD1 (6 bases). V lost 4 bases and J 7 bases, leaving 13 bases between the germline ends. The CDR3 has 13 residues.

V gene TRBV7-2 combines with J gene TRBJ2-1; 10 nucleotides match TRBD2. The length of the CDR3 is 14 residues. The junction had 4 bases not matched to a gene; V was cut back by 7 bases and J by 4 bases. From germline, CDR1 is SGHTA and CDR2 FQGNSA. This CDR3 is CASTQTSGYNEQFF. For the CDR3, the DNA is TGTGCCAGCACCCAGACTAGCGGGTACAATGAGCAGTTCTTC.

The chain uses TRBV4-2 and TRBJ1-5, with no clear D. Trimming stripped 3 bases from V and 1 base from J, with 7 bases between. The CDR3 runs 14 residues. The germline V gene encodes CDR1 LGHNA and CDR2 YNFKEQ. CDR3 sequence (DNA): TGTGCCAGCAGCCACACGGGGAGCAATCAGCCCCAGCATTTT. The encoded protein is CASSHTGSNQPQHF.

The chain couples TRBV4-1 to TRBJ1-5; D gene ambiguous. Trimming took off 1 base at V and 2 bases at J, with 9 bases between the two ends. The CDR3 runs to 15 residues. CDR1 and CDR2 from the germline V gene are MGHRA and YSYEKL. CDR3 coding DNA: TGCGCCAGCAGCCAAGCTGGCTCGCGCAATCAGCCCCAGCATTTT. It translates to CASSQAGSRNQPQHF.

CDR3 sequence reads: CASSFSGGAKETQYF. The DNA for the CDR3 is TGTGCCAGCAGCTTCAGCGGGGGGGCCAAAGAGACCCAGTACTTC. V usage is TRBV7-9 and J usage is TRBJ2-5; 10 bases are shared with TRBD2. The V segment lost 3 bases and the J segment 3 bases; nucleotides outside the gene matches: 4. The germline V gene encodes CDR1 SEHNR and CDR2 FQNEAQ (reference sequence). The CDR3 runs 15 residues.

DNA of the CDR3: TGTGCCTGGGGGGTGGGACTAGCGGGAGCGGGGGGCCAGTACTTC. Translation: CAWGVGLAGAGGQYF. This sequence joins TRBV30 and TRBJ2-5, with 14 bases fitting TRBD2. V shed 5 bases and J 10 bases; nucleotides not matched to a gene: 12. The CDR3 has 15 residues. CDR1 is GTSNPN and CDR2 is SVGIG in the germline V gene (reference sequence).

The chain links TRBV12-3 or TRBV12-4 to TRBJ1-1, with D hard to call. The CDR3 contains 13 residues. V was clipped by 6 bases and J by 8 bases, with 16 bases between them. As DNA, the CDR3 is TGTGCCAGCAGAACGTCCGCGGAGGGAGAAGCTTTCTTT. Encoded protein: CASRTSAEGEAFF.

The rearrangement uses TRBV14 and TRBJ2-3; D might be TRBD1 (5 bases). CDR3 size: 16 residues. The germline V gene encodes CDR1 SGHDN and CDR2 FVKESK. Between the trimmed V and J ends, which lost 4 bases and 1 base, there was a span of 15 bases. CDR3 sequence reads: CASSRKDMMGTDTQYF. Here the CDR3 DNA reads TGTGCCAGCAGCCGGAAGGACATGATGGGCACAGATACGCAGTATTTT.

The chain couples TRBV19 to TRBJ1-2; D is undetermined. This CDR3 has 15 amino acids. Germline CDR1 and CDR2: LNHDA and SQIVND (reference sequence). V was cut by 0 bases and J by 8 bases, with 16 bases left in between. This chain's CDR3 is CASSIDRPRRGGYTF. Written as DNA, the CDR3 is TGTGCCAGTAGTATAGACCGACCCCGGCGAGGGGGCTACACCTTC.

This clone was counted only a few times. The V and J genes are TRBV15 and TRBJ2-5, with D maybe TRBD2 (5 bases). V shed 0 bases and J shed 1 base, with 15 bases lying between them. The CDR3 spans 17 residues. Germline CDR1 reads LNHNV; CDR2 reads YYDKDF (reference sequence). The CDR3 loop is CATSREFTASSQETQYF. Here the CDR3 DNA reads TGTGCCACCAGCAGAGAGTTCACGGCTAGCTCCCAAGAGACCCAGTACTTC. Using reference TRBV15 and TRBJ2-5 for the parts outside the CDR3, the full variable domain is DAMVIQNPRYQVTQFGKPVTLSCSQTLNHNVMYWYQQKSSQAPKLLFHYYDKDFNNEADTPDNFQSRRPNTSFCFLDIRSPGLGDTAMYLCATSREFTASSQETQYFGPGTRLLVL.

This clone was detected once. The chain links TRBV5-1 to TRBJ2-2; TRBD2 aligns across 7 bases. V lost 5 bases to trimming and J lost 3 bases; unmatched junction nucleotides: 7. The CDR3 has 15 residues. Germline CDR1 is SGHRS and CDR2 is YFSETQ. The CDR3 DNA sequence: TGCGCCAGCAGACGGGGGGATGGCGACACCGGGGAGCTGTTTTTT. Translation gives CASRRGDGDTGELFF.

This sequence joins TRBV15 and TRBJ2-7, with 10 bases that match TRBD1. The CDR3 has 13 residues. CDR1 LNHNV and CDR2 YYDKDF come from the germline V gene (reference sequence). The J segment lost 6 bases and the V segment lost 3 bases, leaving 2 bases of the junction unmatched. The CDR3 is CATSRDRGFEQYF. The CDR3 DNA reads as TGTGCCACCAGCAGGGACAGGGGGTTCGAGCAGTACTTC.

The V call is TRBV6-5, the J call TRBJ1-1, with D possibly matching TRBD1 (5 bases). This CDR3 contains 13 residues. The germline gives CDR1 MNHEY, CDR2 SVGAGI. CDR3 loop: CAGAGLRNTEAFF. In nucleotides, the CDR3 is TGTGCTGGAGCAGGGCTGAGGAACACTGAAGCTTTCTTT.

This clone was detected only once. The rearrangement joins TRBV29-1 to TRBJ2-7; 7 bases line up with TRBD1. Germline values: CDR1 SQVTM, CDR2 ANQGSEA. The J segment lost 5 bases and the V segment lost 6 bases, leaving 16 bases of the junction unmatched. CDR3 length: 15 amino acids. The CDR3 DNA reads as TGCAGCGTCCCCTCCCCCGGCAGGGGGACCAACGAGCAGTACTTC. Translating gives CSVPSPGRGTNEQYF.

The chain combines TRBV7-6 with TRBJ1-3, with 7 nucleotides matching TRBD1. The CDR3 totals 15 residues. Germline lookup yields CDR1 SGHVS and CDR2 FNYEAQ. Germline trimming cut 5 bases from V and 7 bases from J; bases unmatched to any gene: 11. DNA for the CDR3: TGTGCCAGCAGCCCCAATCCTACAGGGGCGAACACCATATATTTT. It yields the protein CASSPNPTGANTIYF.

The V call is TRBV30, the J call TRBJ2-3, with 11 bases matching TRBD2. Looked up from germline, CDR1 is GTSNPN and CDR2 is SVGIG (reference sequence). The CDR3 totals 12 residues. V dropped 4 bases and J dropped 8; count of bases not matched to a gene: 2. The CDR3 coding sequence is TGTGCCTGGATTACTAGCGGGGGTACGCAGTATTTT. Translation gives CAWITSGGTQYF.

The chain employs TRBV7-9 and TRBJ2-5; D is perhaps TRBD2 (5 bases). Trimming removed 6 bases from V and 3 bases from J, with 17 bases in between. The CDR3 is made up of 15 amino acids. Germline lookup yields CDR1 SEHNR and CDR2 FQNEAQ (reference sequence). The CDR3 spells CASRSRVPGKETQYF. CDR3 DNA sequence: TGTGCCAGCAGATCGAGGGTACCCGGGAAAGAGACCCAGTACTTC. The full variable domain, with the rest looked up from reference TRBV7-9 and TRBJ2-5, is DTGVSQNPRHKITKRGQNVTFRCDPISEHNRLYWYRQTLGQGPEFLTYFQNEAQLEKSRLLSDRFSAERPKGSFSTLEIQRTEQGDSAMYLCASRSRVPGKETQYFGPGTRLLVL.

This clone is labeled as medium-sized. V is TRBV5-1 and J is TRBJ1-2; 12 nucleotides match TRBD1. Germline CDR1 SGHRS, CDR2 YFSETQ. There are 14 residues in the CDR3. Losses at the gene ends were 5 bases for V and 6 bases for J; bases not matched to a gene: 5. The CDR3 reads CASRDGTGGDGYTF. The DNA for the CDR3 is TGCGCCAGCAGGGACGGGACAGGGGGCGATGGCTACACCTTC.

The chain couples TRBV7-3 to TRBJ2-3, with 7 bases that match TRBD2. V trimming: 4 bases; J trimming: 4 bases; junction bases outside the gene matches: 8. Germline-derived CDR1 and CDR2 are SGHTA and FQGTGA. The CDR3 is made up of 15 amino acids. This CDR3 is CASSSFGGGPDTQYF. The CDR3 DNA reads as TGTGCCAGCAGCTCCTTTGGGGGGGGTCCAGATACGCAGTATTTT.

Comment on this clone: The same CDR3 can be traced to other DNA sequences in this sample. The chain joins TRBV5-4 to TRBJ1-3; D is uncertain. The germline gives CDR1 SGHNT, CDR2 YYREEE (reference sequence). CDR3 length equals 14 residues. Trimming removed 2 bases from V and 2 bases from J, with 8 bases in between. CDR3 in amino acids: CASSFLGPGNTIYF. CDR3 sequence (DNA): TGTGCCAGCAGCTTCCTGGGCCCTGGAAACACCATATATTTT.

This clone was counted once. The V gene is TRBV28, the J gene TRBJ1-5; weak D call: TRBD1 (5 bases). This CDR3 is 16 amino acids long. Germline CDR1 is MDHEN and CDR2 is SYDVKM. V dropped 4 bases and J dropped 3 bases, with 16 bases sitting between them. CDR3 sequence reads: CASSSLDGGNNQPQHF. CDR3 sequence (DNA): TGTGCCAGCAGTTCCCTAGACGGGGGGAACAATCAGCCCCAGCATTTT.

The rearrangement joins TRBV27 to TRBJ1-5, with D maybe TRBD1 (5 bases). Trimming pared 0 bases from V and 6 bases from J, leaving 12 bases between. This CDR3 spans 15 amino acids. CDR1 and CDR2 (germline): MNHEY, SMNVEV (reference sequence). CDR3 in amino acids: CASSLSGGTVQPQHF. CDR3 DNA: TGTGCCAGCAGTTTATCCGGGGGAACAGTTCAGCCCCAGCATTTT.

V and J are TRBV19 and TRBJ2-3, with D uncertain. The CDR3 runs 15 residues. Germline CDR1 is LNHDA and CDR2 is SQIVND (reference sequence). V dropped 3 bases and J dropped 5 bases, with 15 bases sitting between them. The CDR3 here is CASSIADPERDTQYF. In DNA, the CDR3 is TGTGCCAGTAGTATTGCCGACCCGGAGAGAGATACGCAGTATTTT.

The chain couples TRBV10-2 to TRBJ2-5; D is unresolved. The V and J ends lost 10 bases and 2 bases respectively, with 8 bases between them. CDR1 is WSHSY, CDR2 SAAADI, per germline. The CDR3 spans 11 residues. CDR3 residues: CATNLQETQYF. Here the CDR3 DNA reads TGCGCCACCAACTTACAAGAGACCCAGTACTTC.

This chain joins TRBV20-1 and TRBJ2-7; a possible D gene is TRBD1 (5 bases). In germline, CDR1 is DFQATT, CDR2 SNEGSKA (reference sequence). V lost 6 bases, J lost 7 bases, and 13 bases lay in between. This CDR3 has 11 residues. CDR3 in amino acids: CSAGQAGEQYF. CDR3 DNA: TGCAGTGCCGGCCAGGCAGGGGAGCAGTACTTC.

The table lists this clone with a count of one. The chain joins TRBV21-1 to TRBJ1-6; no check of the table's D call, TRBD1, against the DNA was made. TRBV21-1 is noted as a pseudogene. This CDR3 is 22 amino acids long. The chain's CDR3 is CASSNRQGKLCRTYSYNSPLHF. For the CDR3, the DNA is TGTGCCAGCAGCAACCGACAGGGGAAATTGTGCCGTACTTACTCCTATAATTCACCCCTCCACTTT.

V usage is TRBV11-3 and J usage is TRBJ2-1; D might be TRBD1 (6 bases). Germline V lookup: CDR1 SGHNT, CDR2 YENEEA. Deletions cut 7 bases from V and 8 bases from J, with 15 bases between. The CDR3 contains 13 residues. For the CDR3, the DNA is TGTGCCAGCAAACAGGGACCGGGCGATGAGCAGTTCTTC. Protein: CASKQGPGDEQFF.

V usage is TRBV6-5 and J usage is TRBJ2-7; maybe TRBD2 (5 bases). Looked up from germline, CDR1 is MNHEY and CDR2 is SVGAGI. The ends were cut back, 7 bases at V and 6 bases at J, with 19 bases in the middle. This CDR3 is built from 14 residues. CDR3 sequence (DNA): TGTGCCAGCACCGATGGGCGGGCTCGGGTCGAGCAGTACTTC. It yields the protein CASTDGRARVEQYF.

This clone was detected only once. The chain has TRBV28 and TRBJ2-3; 9 bases agree with TRBD2. The CDR3 extends over 17 amino acids. Trimming cost V 2 bases and J 2 bases; bases outside gene matches: 8. CDR1 and CDR2 (germline): MDHEN, SYDVKM. The CDR3 region has the DNA TGTGCCAGCAGTTTAGGGGTGCGGGGGGGCCCCACAGATACGCAGTATTTT. Protein: CASSLGVRGGPTDTQYF. Based on the CDR3 plus reference TRBV28 and TRBJ2-3, the full variable domain is DVKVTQSSRYLVKRTGEKVFLECVQDMDHENMFWYRQDPGLGLRLIYFSYDVKMKEKGDIPEGYSVSREKKERFSLILESASTNQTSMYLCASSLGVRGGPTDTQYFGPGTRLTVL.

The chain links TRBV7-9 to TRBJ2-1; 12 bases are shared with TRBD1. The CDR3 covers 15 residues. With 5 bases clipped from V and 9 bases from J, the junction kept 8 bases outside the gene matches. Germline loops: CDR1 SEHNR, CDR2 FQNEAQ (reference sequence). The CDR3 loop reads CASSQRDRGRREQFF. DNA for the CDR3: TGTGCCAGCAGCCAACGGGACAGGGGGCGCCGTGAGCAGTTCTTC. The complete variable domain, with remaining parts taken from reference TRBV7-9 and TRBJ2-1, reads DTGVSQNPRHKITKRGQNVTFRCDPISEHNRLYWYRQTLGQGPEFLTYFQNEAQLEKSRLLSDRFSAERPKGSFSTLEIQRTEQGDSAMYLCASSQRDRGRREQFFGPGTRLTVL.

This chain joins TRBV5-1 and TRBJ2-3; D ambiguous. The germline V gene has CDR1 SGHRS and CDR2 YFSETQ. Trimming took off 0 bases at V and 2 bases at J, with 7 bases between the two ends. This CDR3 has 14 residues. This CDR3 reads CASSLAGYTDTQYF. DNA for the CDR3: TGCGCCAGCAGCTTGGCCGGTTACACAGATACGCAGTATTTT. Supplemented by reference TRBV5-1 and TRBJ2-3, the full variable domain reads KAGVTQTPRYLIKTRGQQVTLSCSPISGHRSVSWYQQTPGQGLQFLFEYFSETQRNKGNFPGRFSGRQFSNSRSEMNVSTLELGDSALYLCASSLAGYTDTQYFGPGTRLTVL.